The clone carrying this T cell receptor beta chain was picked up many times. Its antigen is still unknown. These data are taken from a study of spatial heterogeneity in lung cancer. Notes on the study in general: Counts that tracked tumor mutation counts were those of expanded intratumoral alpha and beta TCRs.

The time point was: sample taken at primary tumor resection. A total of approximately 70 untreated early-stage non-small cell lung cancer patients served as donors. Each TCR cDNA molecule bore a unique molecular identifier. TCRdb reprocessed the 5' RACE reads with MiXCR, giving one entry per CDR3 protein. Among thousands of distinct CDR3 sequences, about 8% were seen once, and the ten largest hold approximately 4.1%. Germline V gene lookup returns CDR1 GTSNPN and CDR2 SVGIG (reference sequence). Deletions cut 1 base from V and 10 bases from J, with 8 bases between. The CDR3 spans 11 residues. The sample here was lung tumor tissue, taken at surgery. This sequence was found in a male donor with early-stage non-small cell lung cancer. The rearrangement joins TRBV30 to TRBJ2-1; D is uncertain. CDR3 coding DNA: TGTGCCTGGAGTGCCCCTAGAGAGCAGTTCTTC. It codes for CAWSAPREQFF.